Presented here are 19 T cell receptor beta chains from one specimen sequenced in a study of blood T cells in healthy people across ages. Combining a sample-barcoded 5' primer with a J-beta primer mix, a second PCR ran for about 7 to 11 cycles. TCRdb itself ran the 5' RACE reads through MiXCR, one entry per CDR3 protein. The sample shows roughly 1,500,000 distinct CDR3 sequences, approximately 38% of them seen only once. The sample was blood. The receptor source for this set is a woman aged 18-30 years in good health.

This clonotype was seen a single time. The chain uses TRBV4-1 and TRBJ1-5; D ambiguous. This CDR3 has 15 residues. V was shortened by 0 bases and J by 4 bases, with 10 bases between the two germline ends. Germline lookup yields CDR1 MGHRA and CDR2 YSYEKL. This CDR3 is CASSQDPAGNQPQHF. The CDR3 DNA is TGCGCCAGCAGCCAAGATCCTGCCGGGAATCAGCCCCAGCATTTT.

This rearrangement joins TRBV20-1 to TRBJ1-4; TRBD1 matches 7 bases. In germline, CDR1 is DFQATT, CDR2 SNEGSKA (reference sequence). This CDR3 contains 13 residues. The trim removed 1 base at V and 6 bases at J, leaving 2 bases unmatched. The CDR3 DNA is TGCAGTGCTAGAGGACAGGGCTATGAAAAACTGTTTTTT. Encoded protein: CSARGQGYEKLFF.

The genes are TRBV29-1 and TRBJ1-2, with D unclear. The CDR3 covers 12 residues. CDR1 is SQVTM, CDR2 ANQGSEA, per germline. Trimming pared 7 bases from V and 4 bases from J, leaving 13 bases between. The CDR3 nucleotides are TGCAGCGCCAAAACAAGTAGCTATGGCTACACCTTC. Translation: CSAKTSSYGYTF.

This clonotype showed up just a few times. The rearrangement links TRBV4-1 to TRBJ2-1, with D unclear. This CDR3 region has 13 residues. V was clipped by 0 bases and J by 13 bases, with 13 bases between them. CDR1 and CDR2 from the germline V gene are MGHRA and YSYEKL. The CDR3 reads CASSQDRADHQFF. The CDR3 nucleotides are TGCGCCAGCAGCCAAGATAGAGCCGACCATCAGTTCTTC.

This clonotype has just a few counts. The V call is TRBV29-1, the J call TRBJ1-2; tentative D call: TRBD1 (6 bases). The CDR3 has 14 residues. The V gene lost 1 base and the J gene lost 4 bases, with 13 bases spanning the gap. The germline gives CDR1 SQVTM, CDR2 ANQGSEA. CDR3 bases: TGCAGCGTTGAAGCGTCAGGGGATGGCTATGGCTACACCTTC. It yields the protein CSVEASGDGYGYTF.

V gene TRBV4-2 combines with J gene TRBJ2-1; 8 bases agree with TRBD1. This CDR3 is 17 amino acids long. V was clipped by 5 bases and J by 5 bases; unmatched bases: 14. Per germline, CDR1 LGHNA and CDR2 YNFKEQ. The CDR3 DNA sequence: TGTGCCAGCAGCGAATACCCCCGGGACAGGCGAAACAATGAGCAGTTCTTC. It yields the protein CASSEYPRDRRNNEQFF.

This chain joins TRBV12-3 or TRBV12-4 and TRBJ2-3, with 10 positions matching TRBD2. V lost 10 bases and J lost 4; bases outside the gene matches: 11. The CDR3 runs 15 residues. The CDR3 spells CATRPSGSISDTQYF. The CDR3 region has the DNA TGTGCCACCCGGCCTAGCGGGAGTATCTCAGATACGCAGTATTTT.

Points on this clonotype: This may be a read error: a much more frequent sequence differs by one nucleotide. V gene TRBV6-5 combines with J gene TRBJ1-2; 7 nucleotides match TRBD1. Unmatched junction bases numbered 6, after V lost 7 bases and J lost 4 bases. Germline V CDR1 and CDR2: MNHEY, SVGAGI. The CDR3 contains 13 residues. CDR3 sequence reads: CASTRGQTYGYTF. The CDR3, as DNA: TGTGCCAGCACTAGGGGACAGACCTATGGCTACACCTTC.

The chain combines TRBV6-5 with TRBJ1-1, with D maybe TRBD1 (6 bases). Trimming removed 2 bases at V and 5 bases at J, with 15 bases between. The CDR3 runs to 15 residues. Germline CDR1 reads MNHEY; CDR2 reads SVGAGI. DNA of the CDR3: TGTGCCAGCAGTTACGGACAACCCAGGGGAACTGAAGCTTTCTTT. Amino acid sequence: CASSYGQPRGTEAFF.

The chain employs TRBV6-2 or TRBV6-3 and TRBJ2-3; no definite D call. V lost 4 bases to trimming and J lost 2 bases, with 16 bases between them. From germline, CDR1 is MNHEY and CDR2 SVGEGT. CDR3 length equals 16 residues. The CDR3 nucleotides are TGTGCCAGCAGTTTCTTTCGGACCAGCAACACAGATACGCAGTATTTT. Amino acids: CASSFFRTSNTDTQYF.

CDR3 bases: TGTGCCAGCAGCCTAAGTCGACAGTTCACACAATATGAGCAGTTCTTC. Its protein product is CASSLSRQFTQYEQFF. The J gene is TRBJ2-1, the V gene TRBV12-3 or TRBV12-4; D possibly corresponds to TRBD1 (5 bases). Trimming left V 6 bases short and J 8 bases short, with 23 bases between. The CDR3 spans 16 residues.

The chain joins TRBV6-6 to TRBJ2-5; D possibly uses TRBD1 or TRBD2 (7 bases each). Germline V CDR1 and CDR2: MNHNY, SVGAGI (reference sequence). Between the trimmed V and J ends, which lost 2 bases and 7 bases, there was a span of 23 bases. The CDR3 loop spans 17 amino acids. The CDR3 reads CASSYGPAGQPSGTQYF. In DNA form, the CDR3 reads TGTGCCAGCAGTTACGGGCCAGCGGGACAGCCTAGCGGGACCCAGTACTTC.

In its sample, this clonotype was seen a few times. The J gene is TRBJ2-5, the V gene TRBV10-3; 8 bases match TRBD1. The CDR3 loop spans 11 amino acids. Germline loops: CDR1 ENHRY, CDR2 SYGVKD. Unmatched junction bases numbered 10, after V lost 11 bases and J lost 11 bases. The CDR3 reads CAAQGVGEQYF. The CDR3 nucleotides are TGTGCCGCACAGGGGGTTGGGGAGCAGTACTTC.

This chain joins TRBV24-1 and TRBJ2-2; no reliable D call. There are 13 residues in the CDR3. Germline CDR1 reads KGHDR; CDR2 reads SFDVKD. Trimming took 3 bases from V and 1 from J, leaving 2 bases between them. CDR3 sequence: CATSDENTGELFF. The CDR3 DNA follows: TGTGCCACCAGTGATGAGAACACCGGGGAGCTGTTTTTT.

The genes are TRBV10-3 and TRBJ2-3, with 8 bases fitting TRBD1. The CDR3 spans 14 residues. The J segment lost 4 bases and the V segment lost 6 bases, leaving 6 bases of the junction unmatched. Germline CDR1 is ENHRY and CDR2 is SYGVKD. CDR3 in amino acids: CAISGQGAADTQYF. The CDR3, as DNA: TGTGCCATCAGCGGACAGGGTGCGGCAGATACGCAGTATTTT.

This chain links TRBV20-1 with TRBJ1-2; D not certain. The CDR3 contains 13 residues. The V gene lost 3 bases and the J gene lost 11 bases, with 19 bases spanning the gap. Germline V gene data show CDR1 as DFQATT and CDR2 as SNEGSKA (reference sequence). The CDR3 here is CSASSIRELGYTF. The CDR3 region has the DNA TGCAGTGCTAGCTCAATCCGGGAGCTAGGGTACACCTTC.

The rearrangement joins TRBV5-1 to TRBJ2-1; 7 bases are a match to TRBD2. Looked up from germline, CDR1 is SGHRS and CDR2 is YFSETQ. The CDR3 spans 14 residues. V lost 5 bases, J lost 1 base, and 3 bases stayed unmatched. The CDR3 sequence is CASRLANSYNEQFF. In DNA, the CDR3 is TGCGCCAGCAGACTAGCGAATTCCTACAATGAGCAGTTCTTC.

V is TRBV20-1 and J is TRBJ1-1; 11 bases are shared with TRBD1. CDR1 and CDR2 (germline): DFQATT, SNEGSKA (reference sequence). The length of the CDR3 is 13 residues. J gave up 5 bases and V 5 bases, and 4 bases lay outside the gene matches. CDR3: CSAGTGGGTEAFF. CDR3 DNA sequence: TGCAGTGCTGGGACAGGGGGAGGGACTGAAGCTTTCTTT.

This clonotype has just a few counts. The J gene is TRBJ2-5, the V gene TRBV12-3 or TRBV12-4; 10 bases fit TRBD1. With 5 bases clipped from V and 12 bases from J, the junction kept 6 bases outside the gene matches. CDR3 length equals 12 residues. CDR3 amino acids: CASSGTGDSKYF. In DNA, the CDR3 is TGTGCCAGCAGTGGGACAGGGGACAGCAAGTACTTC.